This entry is about one T cell receptor beta chain. Its antigen remains unidentified. Stated treatment: about 20 received Ad26.COV2.S at low or high dose, single or two shots; roughly five received placebo; per-sample allocation not given. All samples were drawn on day 63, counting from the first vaccine or placebo injection. This sample is drawn from a study of Ad26.COV2.S vaccination and SARS-CoV-2 variants. Across the study: Donor got 5x10^10 or 1x10^11 viral particles of Ad26.COV2.S.

Points from the study as a whole: Among vaccine recipients, spike-specific TCR breadth exceeded that of placebo recipients. Vaccinees and placebo recipients showed similar non-spike TCR breadth.

Method: immunoSEQ multiplex PCR; TCRdb's copy keeps in-frame clones and lacks some. The table lists approximately 460,000 clones, roughly nine tenths of them singletons. CDR3 size: 14 residues. With 3 bases removed from V and 1 base from J, the gap between germline ends came to 8 bases. Germline V gene data show CDR1 as LNHDA and CDR2 as SQIVND (reference sequence). Sequencing was performed on peripheral blood, taken in a trial of Ad26.COV2.S vaccine versus placebo. The origin of this receptor is a person aged 18-65 years who received the Ad26.COV2.S COVID-19 vaccine or a placebo. The chain combines TRBV19 with TRBJ2-3; D may be TRBD1 or TRBD2 (5 bases each). CDR3: CASSIWDGTDTQYF. CDR3 nucleotide sequence: TGTGCCAGTAGTATTTGGGACGGCACAGATACGCAGTATTTT. Full variable domain (remainder filled in from reference TRBV19 and TRBJ2-3): DGGITQSPKYLFRKEGQNVTLSCEQNLNHDAMYWYRQDPGQGLRLIYYSQIVNDFQKGDIAEGYSVSREKKESFPLTVTSAQKNPTAFYLCASSIWDGTDTQYFGPGTRLTVL.